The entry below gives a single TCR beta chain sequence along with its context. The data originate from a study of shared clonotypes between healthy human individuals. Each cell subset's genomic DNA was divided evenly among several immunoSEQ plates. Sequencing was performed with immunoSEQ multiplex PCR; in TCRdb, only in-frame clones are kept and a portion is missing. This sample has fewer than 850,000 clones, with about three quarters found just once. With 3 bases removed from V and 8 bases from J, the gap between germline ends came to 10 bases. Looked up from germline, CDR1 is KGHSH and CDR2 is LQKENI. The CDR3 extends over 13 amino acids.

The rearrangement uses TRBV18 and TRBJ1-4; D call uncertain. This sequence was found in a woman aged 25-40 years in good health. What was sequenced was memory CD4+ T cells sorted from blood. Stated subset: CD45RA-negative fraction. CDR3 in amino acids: CASSPVASEKLFF. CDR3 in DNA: TGTGCCAGCTCACCCGTCGCCTCGGAAAAACTGTTTTTT. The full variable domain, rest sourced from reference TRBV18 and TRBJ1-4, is NAGVMQNPRHLVRRRGQEARLRCSPMKGHSHVYWYRQLPEEGLKFMVYLQKENIIDESGMPKERFSAEFPKEGPSILRIQQVVRGDSAAYFCASSPVASEKLFFGSGTQLSVL.